This T cell receptor (beta chain) is drawn from a study of cytomegalovirus exposure and HLA in healthy donors. This clone came up a few times. What it recognizes is unknown. The CDR3 totals 15 residues. Trimming removed 4 bases at V and 5 bases at J, with 18 bases between. Germline CDR1 SGHRS, CDR2 YFSETQ. PCR was performed using 60 Vbeta and 13 Jbeta primers. Sequencing was performed with immunoSEQ multiplex PCR; in TCRdb, only in-frame clones are kept and a portion is missing. This sample has roughly 230,000 clones, with about three quarters found just once. Study-wide results and limits: Common viral pathogens were later found to be apparently linked to several of the most significant clusters. Later analysis demonstrated an association between a missense DCLRE1C variant and TCR beta V- and J-gene trimming. Among TCR beta chains, those listed as cytomegalovirus-associated numbered under 200.

J is TRBJ1-1 and V is TRBV5-1, with a possible D match to TRBD1 (6 bases). Sequencing was done on a sample of PBMCs. This clonotype originated in a boy younger than 18 in good health and CMV-seronegative. CDR3: CASSLNGGGITEAFF. CDR3 in DNA: TGCGCCAGCAGCCTGAACGGGGGGGGCATTACTGAAGCTTTCTTT.